What follows are 12 T cell receptor beta chains derived from one specimen sequenced in a study of CDR3 diversity in severe acne. TCRdb reanalysed the PCR reads using MiXCR and keeps one entry per CDR3 protein. The sample lists more than 85,000 distinct CDR3 sequences; about 50% were seen once. The sequencing input was blood. The origin of the receptors is a male donor in good health, serving as a control.

The chain uses TRBV2 and TRBJ1-2; possibly TRBD1 for D (6 bases). CDR3 size: 12 residues. CDR1 is SNHLY and CDR2 is FYNNEI in the germline V gene. V lost 6 bases and J 8 bases, leaving 13 bases between the germline ends. CDR3 residues: CASRGQQEGYTF. Written as DNA, the CDR3 is TGTGCCAGCAGAGGACAGCAGGAGGGCTACACCTTC.

This clonotype was recorded many times. The chain employs TRBV5-6 and TRBJ1-3; no clear D gene. V lost 0 bases to trimming and J lost 1 base, with 11 bases between them. The CDR3 has 16 residues. From germline, CDR1 is SGHDT and CDR2 YYEEEE. For the CDR3, the DNA is TGTGCCAGCAGCTTGGCCACTTGGGTTTCTGGAAACACCATATATTTT. Its protein is CASSLATWVSGNTIYF.

The table lists this clonotype with a few counts. CDR3 residues: CASSYSGSGQETQYF. The CDR3 region has the DNA TGTGCCAGCAGTTACAGCGGGAGCGGGCAAGAGACCCAGTACTTC. The chain links TRBV6-1 to TRBJ2-5; 8 bases are shared with TRBD2. V shed 5 bases, J shed 2 bases, and the junction held 7 bases outside the gene matches. CDR1 MNHNS and CDR2 SASEGT come from the germline V gene. The CDR3 runs 15 residues.

This chain uses TRBV7-9 with TRBJ2-5; 14 nucleotides agree with TRBD2. The V gene's germline CDR1 is SEHNR and CDR2 FQNEAQ (reference sequence). This CDR3 region has 16 residues. The V and J ends lost 5 bases and 5 bases, in that order; junction bases with no gene match: 7. This chain's CDR3 is CASSPGTSGSLETQYF. The CDR3, as DNA: TGTGCCAGCAGCCCGGGGACTAGCGGGAGTTTGGAGACCCAGTACTTC.

This clonotype has a single count. Germline is not matched at one junction end, which may reflect a read error. This rearrangement joins TRBV24-1 to TRBJ2-5; D is uncertain. Germline CDR1 reads KGHDR; CDR2 reads SFDVKD. This CDR3 has 11 amino acids. The CDR3 DNA is TGTGCCACCAGTCTGCAAGGGACCCAGTACTTC. It is translated as CATSLQGTQYF.

In its sample, this clonotype was seen many times. The V and J genes are TRBV10-3 and TRBJ2-7; TRBD2 is a possible D gene (6 bases). Germline V lookup: CDR1 ENHRY, CDR2 SYGVKD. Trimming left V 6 bases short and J 3 bases short, with 9 bases between. The CDR3 has 12 residues. CDR3 sequence: CAIRRGGYEQYF. The CDR3 nucleotides read TGTGCCATCAGGAGGGGAGGCTACGAGCAGTACTTC.

The J gene is TRBJ1-1, the V gene TRBV12-3 or TRBV12-4, with D possibly being TRBD1 (6 bases). This CDR3 comprises 14 residues. V shed 4 bases and J shed 1 base, with 10 bases lying between them. The CDR3 DNA reads as TGTGCCAGCAGTTATGGACAGCAGAACACTGAAGCTTTCTTT. Protein sequence: CASSYGQQNTEAFF.

This chain connects TRBV2 to TRBJ1-1; 7 nucleotides line up with TRBD1. Germline CDR1 and CDR2: SNHLY and FYNNEI. V trimming: 6 bases; J trimming: 0 bases; junction bases outside the gene matches: 7. The CDR3 has 15 residues. The chain's CDR3 is CASRIRDSVNTEAFF. The CDR3 DNA is TGTGCCAGCAGGATTCGGGACAGCGTGAACACTGAAGCTTTCTTT.

This clonotype was detected ten times or more. This chain connects TRBV25-1 to TRBJ1-4; TRBD1 is a possible D gene (5 bases). CDR3 length: 13 residues. CDR1 is MGHDK, CDR2 SYGVNS, per germline. Trimming took off 7 bases at V and 3 bases at J, with 9 bases between the two ends. The CDR3 DNA sequence: TGTGCCAGCACGGGGCGGTCTAATGAAAAACTGTTTTTT. Protein: CASTGRSNEKLFF.

This clonotype was observed at least ten times. A much larger clone lies a single base off, so this may be a read error. The V and J genes are TRBV3-1 and TRBJ1-2; the match to TRBD1 covers 10 bases. The CDR3 has 15 residues. Germline lookup yields CDR1 LGHDT and CDR2 YNNKEL (reference sequence). The CDR3: CASGQSGTGAHGYTF. Here the CDR3 DNA reads TGTGCCAGCGGCCAAAGTGGGACAGGGGCCCATGGCTACACCTTC.

J is TRBJ2-1 and V is TRBV5-1; 9 positions match TRBD1. CDR1 is SGHRS, CDR2 YFSETQ, per germline. This CDR3 has 17 amino acids. J gave up 5 bases and V 0 bases, and 9 bases lay outside the gene matches. This chain's CDR3 is CASSLEQGARSDNEQFF. The DNA of the CDR3 is TGCGCCAGCAGCTTGGAACAGGGGGCTAGGTCGGACAATGAGCAGTTCTTC.

The chain uses TRBV7-6 and TRBJ1-1; D is uncertain. The CDR3 totals 13 residues. The germline CDR1 and CDR2 sequences are SGHVS and FNYEAQ. Trimming removed 5 bases from V and 5 bases from J, with 12 bases in between. In DNA, the CDR3 is TGTGCCAGCAGCCCCTCCCCCAGGACTGAAGCTTTCTTT. The encoded protein is CASSPSPRTEAFF. The complete variable domain, with remaining parts taken from reference TRBV7-6 and TRBJ1-1, reads GAGVSQSPRYKVTKRGQDVALRCDPISGHVSLYWYRQALGQGPEFLTYFNYEAQQDKSGLPNDRFSAERPEGSISTLTIQRTEQRDSAMYRCASSPSPRTEAFFGQGTRLTVV.